This T cell receptor beta chain was captured in a study of blood T cell repertoires in COVID-19. Study as a whole: Collection of acute and convalescent COVID-19 samples took place in the United States, Italy and Spain. T cells, B-cell-depleted T cells, or PBMCs provided the cDNA or gDNA that served as material.

Trimming removed 7 bases at V and 0 bases at J, with 14 bases between. This CDR3 is 15 amino acids long. Germline-derived CDR1 and CDR2 are SNHLY and FYNNEI. Per the original data handling: It was from reference gene primer amplification that nucleated cell counts were estimated. Assay used: immunoSEQ multiplex PCR; TCRdb lists only in-frame clones, some missing. V, J and clone size reflect that table, while D and trimming were determined from the DNA. Found here are about 46,000 clones, approximately 83% of them singletons; the top ten hold more than 15%. Sequencing was carried out using peripheral blood. This chain uses TRBV2 with TRBJ2-3; D might be TRBD1 (6 bases). This TCR was recovered from a human donor in a cohort sampled during active COVID-19. The donor label of this sample is uncertain. The CDR3 DNA is TGTGCCAGCACCCCACAGGGTTCAAGCACAGATACGCAGTATTTT. Its translation is CASTPQGSSTDTQYF.